A selection of T cell receptor beta chains follows, all from one sample in a study of T cells after yellow fever vaccination. A single record per CDR3 protein comes from TCRdb applying MiXCR to the 5' RACE reads. The sample includes about 230,000 distinct CDR3 sequences, roughly 6.2% of them seen just once. The sequencing here drew on CD4+ T cells sorted from PBMCs, taken on the day of the yellow fever booster vaccination. Receptors were obtained from a man aged 25 to 45 who received the YFV17D yellow fever vaccine. Each CDR3 is given with its conserved first and last residue. The order of the fields is V gene, D gene, clone size, J gene, CDR3 protein, CDR3 DNA. The D gene is left open where the match is weak. Clone size is shown for a subset of rows, as once, few, many or a class of expanded clone.

v_call: TRBV6-1
d_call: TRBD1
clone_size: NA
j_call: TRBJ2-4
cdr3_aa: CATRAGTGHIQYF
cdr3_nt: TGTGCCACCAGAGCCGGGACAGGGCACATTCAGTACTTC

v_call: TRBV20-1
d_call: NA
clone_size: NA
j_call: TRBJ1-1
cdr3_aa: CSAIWGRQNTEAFF
cdr3_nt: TGCAGTGCCATATGGGGCAGGCAGAACACTGAAGCTTTCTTT

v_call: TRBV12-3/TRBV12-4
d_call: NA
clone_size: NA
j_call: TRBJ2-6
cdr3_aa: CASTYGGTGANVLTF
cdr3_nt: TGTGCCAGCACCTACGGGGGCACTGGGGCCAACGTCCTGACTTTC

v_call: TRBV6-1
d_call: TRBD2
clone_size: many
j_call: TRBJ2-1
cdr3_aa: CASGGLAGAVNEQFF
cdr3_nt: TGTGCCAGTGGCGGCCTAGCGGGAGCCGTAAATGAGCAGTTCTTC

v_call: TRBV27
d_call: NA
clone_size: many
j_call: TRBJ1-2
cdr3_aa: CASSPSSRGNYGYTF
cdr3_nt: TGTGCCAGCAGTCCCAGCTCCAGGGGAAACTATGGCTACACCTTC

v_call: TRBV5-1
d_call: NA
clone_size: NA
j_call: TRBJ2-1
cdr3_aa: CASSLVLQGSYNEQFF
cdr3_nt: TGCGCCAGCAGCTTGGTGCTACAGGGATCCTACAATGAGCAGTTCTTC

v_call: TRBV16
d_call: TRBD1
clone_size: NA
j_call: TRBJ1-6
cdr3_aa: CASSPVTGNNSPLHF
cdr3_nt: TGTGCCAGCAGCCCCGTGACAGGGAATAATTCACCCCTCCACTTT

v_call: TRBV7-9
d_call: NA
clone_size: few
j_call: TRBJ1-1
cdr3_aa: CASSLKDGYTEAFF
cdr3_nt: TGTGCCAGCAGCTTAAAGGACGGCTACACTGAAGCTTTCTTT

v_call: TRBV4-2
d_call: NA
clone_size: few
j_call: TRBJ1-6
cdr3_aa: CASSQDRNNSPLHF
cdr3_nt: TGTGCCAGCAGCCAAGACAGAAATAATTCACCCCTCCACTTT

v_call: TRBV11-2
d_call: NA
clone_size: NA
j_call: TRBJ2-5
cdr3_aa: CASSLYPTRGTQYF
cdr3_nt: TGTGCCAGCAGCCTATACCCCACCCGCGGGACCCAGTACTTC

v_call: TRBV7-8
d_call: TRBD2
clone_size: NA
j_call: TRBJ2-5
cdr3_aa: CASTSLGGRETQYF
cdr3_nt: TGTGCCAGCACCTCCCTGGGAGGGCGAGAGACCCAGTACTTC

v_call: TRBV6-5
d_call: NA
clone_size: many
j_call: TRBJ2-3
cdr3_aa: CASSYSRLDTQYF
cdr3_nt: TGTGCCAGCAGTTACTCGAGGTTAGATACGCAGTATTTT

v_call: TRBV7-2
d_call: TRBD2
clone_size: NA
j_call: TRBJ2-7
cdr3_aa: CASNLAGGLSYEQYF
cdr3_nt: TGTGCCAGCAACCTAGCGGGAGGCCTCTCCTACGAGCAGTACTTC

v_call: TRBV7-8
d_call: TRBD1
clone_size: NA
j_call: TRBJ1-5
cdr3_aa: CASSRTGDNSNQPQHF
cdr3_nt: TGTGCCAGCAGCCGGACAGGGGATAACAGCAATCAGCCCCAGCATTTT

v_call: TRBV7-3
d_call: TRBD2
clone_size: NA
j_call: TRBJ2-3
cdr3_aa: CASGPGLDADTQYF
cdr3_nt: TGTGCCAGCGGGCCGGGACTAGACGCAGATACGCAGTATTTT

v_call: TRBV12-3/TRBV12-4
d_call: NA
clone_size: NA
j_call: TRBJ2-4
cdr3_aa: CASSLAVAKNIQYF
cdr3_nt: TGTGCCAGCAGTTTAGCGGTGGCCAAAAACATTCAGTACTTC

v_call: TRBV29-1
d_call: TRBD2
clone_size: many
j_call: TRBJ2-5
cdr3_aa: CSVAGSGKETQYF
cdr3_nt: TGCAGCGTTGCGGGTAGCGGGAAAGAGACCCAGTACTTC

v_call: TRBV5-1
d_call: TRBD1
clone_size: NA
j_call: TRBJ2-5
cdr3_aa: CASSSTGEWWETQYF
cdr3_nt: TGCGCCAGCAGCTCCACAGGGGAATGGTGGGAGACCCAGTACTTC

v_call: TRBV20-1
d_call: NA
clone_size: few
j_call: TRBJ2-7
cdr3_aa: CSAASSYEQYF
cdr3_nt: TGCAGTGCTGCCAGTTCCTACGAGCAGTACTTC